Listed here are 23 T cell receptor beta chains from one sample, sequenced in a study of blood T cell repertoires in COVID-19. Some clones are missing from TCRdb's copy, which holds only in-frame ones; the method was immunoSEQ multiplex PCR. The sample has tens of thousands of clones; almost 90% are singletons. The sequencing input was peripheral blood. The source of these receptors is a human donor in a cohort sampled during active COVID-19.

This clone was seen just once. CDR3 bases: TGCGCCAGCAGCTTGGGTGCAACTGTCGAAGAGACCCAGTACTTC. Its protein product is CASSLGATVEETQYF. The chain carries TRBV5-1 and TRBJ2-5, with D hard to call. This CDR3 is built from 15 residues. Trimming left V 0 bases short and J 3 bases short, with 12 bases between. Germline CDR1 SGHRS, CDR2 YFSETQ. The full variable domain, its missing parts supplied by reference TRBV5-1 and TRBJ2-5, is KAGVTQTPRYLIKTRGQQVTLSCSPISGHRSVSWYQQTPGQGLQFLFEYFSETQRNKGNFPGRFSGRQFSNSRSEMNVSTLELGDSALYLCASSLGATVEETQYFGPGTRLLVL.

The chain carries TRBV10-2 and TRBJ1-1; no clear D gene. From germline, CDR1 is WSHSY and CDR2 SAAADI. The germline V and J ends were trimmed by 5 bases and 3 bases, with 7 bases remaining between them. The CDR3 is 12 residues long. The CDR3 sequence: CASSPRDTEAFF. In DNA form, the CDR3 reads TGCGCCAGCAGTCCGAGGGACACTGAAGCTTTCTTT.

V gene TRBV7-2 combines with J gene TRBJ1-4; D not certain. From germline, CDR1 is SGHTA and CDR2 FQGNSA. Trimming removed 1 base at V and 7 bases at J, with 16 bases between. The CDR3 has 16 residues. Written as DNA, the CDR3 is TGTGCCAGCAGCTTAGGAGGCTCCCGACGGGGTGAAAAACTGTTTTTT. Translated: CASSLGGSRRGEKLFF.

The chain's CDR3 is CAIRTSGENNEQFF. The DNA of the CDR3 is TGTGCCATCAGGACTAGCGGCGAGAACAATGAGCAGTTCTTC. V is TRBV10-3 and J is TRBJ2-1; 9 positions match TRBD2. CDR1 is ENHRY, CDR2 SYGVKD, per germline. V gave up 6 bases and J gave up 5 bases; unmatched junction bases: 5. This CDR3 contains 14 residues.

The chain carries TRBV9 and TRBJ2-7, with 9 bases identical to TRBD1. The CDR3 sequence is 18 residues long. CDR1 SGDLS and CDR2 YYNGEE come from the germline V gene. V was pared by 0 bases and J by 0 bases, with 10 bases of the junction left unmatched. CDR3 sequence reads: CASSVDPGGTGSSYEQYF. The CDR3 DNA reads TGTGCCAGCAGCGTAGATCCCGGCGGGACAGGGAGCTCCTACGAGCAGTACTTC. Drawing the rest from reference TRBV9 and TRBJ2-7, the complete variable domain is DSGVTQTPKHLITATGQRVTLRCSPRSGDLSVYWYQQSLDQGLQFLIQYYNGEERAKGNILERFSAQQFPDLHSELNLSSLELGDSALYFCASSVDPGGTGSSYEQYFGPGTRLTVT.

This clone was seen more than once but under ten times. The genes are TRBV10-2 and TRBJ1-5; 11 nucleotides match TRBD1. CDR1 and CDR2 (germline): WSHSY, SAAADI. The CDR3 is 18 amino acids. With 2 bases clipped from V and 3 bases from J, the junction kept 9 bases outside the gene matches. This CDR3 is CASSETGQGAANNQPQHF. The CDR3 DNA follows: TGCGCCAGCAGTGAGACCGGACAGGGGGCTGCTAACAATCAGCCCCAGCATTTT.

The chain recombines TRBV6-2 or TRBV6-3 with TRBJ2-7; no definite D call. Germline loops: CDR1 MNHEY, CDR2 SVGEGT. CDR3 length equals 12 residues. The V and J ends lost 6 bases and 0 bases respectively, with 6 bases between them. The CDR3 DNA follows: TGTGCCAGCAGCAGGAGCTCCTACGAGCAGTACTTC. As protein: CASSRSSYEQYF.

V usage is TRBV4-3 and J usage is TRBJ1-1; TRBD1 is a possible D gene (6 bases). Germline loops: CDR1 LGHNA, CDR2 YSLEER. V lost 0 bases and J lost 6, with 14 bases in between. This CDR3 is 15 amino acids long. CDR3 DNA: TGCGCCAGCAGCCAAGAGACTAGCAGGGGCGCTGAAGCTTTCTTT. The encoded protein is CASSQETSRGAEAFF.

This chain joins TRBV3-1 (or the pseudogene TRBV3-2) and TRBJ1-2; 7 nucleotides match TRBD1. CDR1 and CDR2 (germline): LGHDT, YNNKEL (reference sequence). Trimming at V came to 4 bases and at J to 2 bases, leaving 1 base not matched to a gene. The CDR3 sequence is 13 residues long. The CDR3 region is CASSPDRNYGYTF. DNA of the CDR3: TGTGCCAGCAGCCCGGACAGGAACTATGGCTACACCTTC.

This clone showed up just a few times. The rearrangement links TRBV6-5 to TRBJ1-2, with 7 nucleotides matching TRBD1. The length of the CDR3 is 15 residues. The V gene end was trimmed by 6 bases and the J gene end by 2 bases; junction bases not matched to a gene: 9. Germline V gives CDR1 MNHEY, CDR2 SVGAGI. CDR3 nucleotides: TGTGCCAGCAGGGTTGGGGACAGCTTCAACTATGGCTACACCTTC. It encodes CASRVGDSFNYGYTF.

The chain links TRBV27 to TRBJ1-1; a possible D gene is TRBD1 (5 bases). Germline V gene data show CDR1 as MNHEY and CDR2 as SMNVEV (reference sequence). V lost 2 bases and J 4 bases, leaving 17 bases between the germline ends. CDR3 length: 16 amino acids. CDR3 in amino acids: CASSLNPALGGTEAFF. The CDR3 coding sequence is TGTGCCAGCAGTTTAAATCCCGCTTTGGGGGGCACTGAAGCTTTCTTT.

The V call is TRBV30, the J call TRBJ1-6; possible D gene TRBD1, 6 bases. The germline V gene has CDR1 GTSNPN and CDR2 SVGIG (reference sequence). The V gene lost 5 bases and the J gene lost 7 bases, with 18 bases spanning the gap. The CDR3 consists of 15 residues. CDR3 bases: TGTGCCTGGGAGGGACAAAAAATAGGGAATTCACCCCTCCACTTT. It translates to CAWEGQKIGNSPLHF. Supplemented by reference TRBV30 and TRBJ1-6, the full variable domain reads SQTIHQWPATLVQPVGSPLSLECTVEGTSNPNLYWYRQAAGRGLQLLFYSVGIGQISSEVPQNLSASRPQDRQFILSSKKLLLSDSGFYLCAWEGQKIGNSPLHFGNGTRLTVT.

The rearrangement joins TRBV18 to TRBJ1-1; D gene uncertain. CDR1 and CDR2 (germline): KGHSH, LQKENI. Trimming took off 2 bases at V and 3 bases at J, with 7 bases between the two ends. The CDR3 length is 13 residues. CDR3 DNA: TGTGCCAGCTCACCAGGGGAGCACACTGAAGCTTTCTTT. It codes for CASSPGEHTEAFF.

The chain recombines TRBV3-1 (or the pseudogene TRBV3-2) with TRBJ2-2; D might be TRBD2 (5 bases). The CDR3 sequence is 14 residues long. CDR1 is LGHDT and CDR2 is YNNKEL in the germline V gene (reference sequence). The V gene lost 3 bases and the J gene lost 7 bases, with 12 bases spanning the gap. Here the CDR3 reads CASSHLAGGGELFF. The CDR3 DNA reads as TGTGCCAGCAGCCATCTAGCCGGCGGCGGGGAGCTGTTTTTT.

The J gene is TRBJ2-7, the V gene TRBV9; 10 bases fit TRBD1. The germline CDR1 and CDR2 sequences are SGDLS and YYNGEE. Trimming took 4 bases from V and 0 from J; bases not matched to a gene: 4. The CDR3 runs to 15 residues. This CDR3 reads CASSPRTGGSYEQYF. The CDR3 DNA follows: TGTGCCAGCAGCCCCCGGACAGGGGGCTCCTACGAGCAGTACTTC.

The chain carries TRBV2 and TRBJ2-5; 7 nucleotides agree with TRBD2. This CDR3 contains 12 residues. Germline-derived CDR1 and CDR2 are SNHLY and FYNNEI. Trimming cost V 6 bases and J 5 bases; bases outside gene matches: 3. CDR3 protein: CASRQGGETQYF. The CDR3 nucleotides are TGTGCCAGCAGGCAGGGAGGGGAGACCCAGTACTTC.

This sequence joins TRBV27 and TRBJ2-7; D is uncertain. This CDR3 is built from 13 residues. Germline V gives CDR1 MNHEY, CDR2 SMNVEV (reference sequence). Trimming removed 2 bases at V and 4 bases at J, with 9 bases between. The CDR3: CASSLNPSYEQYF. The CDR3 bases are TGTGCCAGCAGTTTAAATCCGAGTTACGAGCAGTACTTC.

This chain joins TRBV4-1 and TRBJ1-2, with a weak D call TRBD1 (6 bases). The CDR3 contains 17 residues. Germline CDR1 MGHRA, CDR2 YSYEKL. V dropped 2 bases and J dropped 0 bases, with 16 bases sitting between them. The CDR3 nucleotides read TGCGCCAGCAGCCAACAAGACCTGACAGGCGCTAACTATGGCTACACCTTC. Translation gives CASSQQDLTGANYGYTF.

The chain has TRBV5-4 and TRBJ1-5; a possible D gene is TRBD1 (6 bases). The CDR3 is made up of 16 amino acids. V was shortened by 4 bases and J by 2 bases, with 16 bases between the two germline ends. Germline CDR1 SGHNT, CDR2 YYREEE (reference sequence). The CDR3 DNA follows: TGTGCCAGCAGCCCCGGGGGGGCGTTTGGCAATCAGCCCCAGCATTTT. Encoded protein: CASSPGGAFGNQPQHF.

This chain's CDR3 is CASSLRTAHEETQYF. CDR3 coding DNA: TGTGCCAGCAGCTTAAGGACAGCCCATGAAGAGACCCAGTACTTC. This sequence joins TRBV7-9 and TRBJ2-5, with D possibly being TRBD1 (6 bases). The germline V gene encodes CDR1 SEHNR and CDR2 FQNEAQ (reference sequence). There are 15 residues in the CDR3. The V gene lost 2 bases and the J gene lost 3 bases, with 13 bases spanning the gap.

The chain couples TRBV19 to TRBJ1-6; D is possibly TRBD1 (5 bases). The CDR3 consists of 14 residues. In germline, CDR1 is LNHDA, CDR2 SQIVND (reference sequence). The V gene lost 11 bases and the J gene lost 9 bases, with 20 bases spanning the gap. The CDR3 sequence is CAAGRGGVGSPLHF. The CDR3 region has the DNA TGTGCCGCCGGAAGGGGAGGAGTTGGTTCACCCCTCCACTTT.

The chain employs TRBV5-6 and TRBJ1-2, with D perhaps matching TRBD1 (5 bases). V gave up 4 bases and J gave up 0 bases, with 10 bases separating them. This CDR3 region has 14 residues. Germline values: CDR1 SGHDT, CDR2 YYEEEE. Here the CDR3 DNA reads TGTGCCAGCAGCCCGTCCAGGGCTAACTATGGCTACACCTTC. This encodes CASSPSRANYGYTF. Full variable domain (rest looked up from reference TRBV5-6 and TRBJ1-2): DAGVTQSPTHLIKTRGQQVTLRCSPKSGHDTVSWYQQALGQGPQFIFQYYEEEERQRGNFPDRFSGHQFPNYSSELNVNALLLGDSALYLCASSPSRANYGYTFGSGTRLTVV.

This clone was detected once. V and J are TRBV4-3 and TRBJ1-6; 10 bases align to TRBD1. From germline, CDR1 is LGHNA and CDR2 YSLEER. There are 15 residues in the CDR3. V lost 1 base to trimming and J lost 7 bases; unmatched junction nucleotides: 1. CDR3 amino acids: CASSQGDRGNSPLHF. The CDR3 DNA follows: TGCGCCAGCAGCCAAGGGGACAGGGGCAATTCACCCCTCCACTTT.